These T cell receptor beta chains were read from a single sample in a study of T cells after yellow fever vaccination. Each CDR3 protein gets one entry after TCRdb re-called the 5' RACE reads with MiXCR. The sample comprises about 340,000 distinct CDR3 sequences, approximately 12% of which are singletons, and 3% to 4% rests with the top ten. This material consisted of CD4+ T cells sorted from PBMCs, taken 15 days after the yellow fever booster vaccination. All receptors come from a man aged 18 to 29 who received the YFV17D yellow fever vaccine. Both conserved end residues are part of each CDR3. The D gene is left open where the match is weak. Expanded clones get a size class; other rows say once, few or many, or leave the size out.

J gene: TRBJ1-5; D gene: -; clone size: few; V gene: TRBV11-2; CDR3 protein: CASSLVGTGQPQHF; CDR3 DNA: TGTGCCAGCAGCTTAGTGGGCACTGGGCAGCCCCAGCATTTT
J gene: TRBJ2-3; D gene: -; clone size: few; V gene: TRBV15; CDR3 protein: CATSIQADTQYF; CDR3 DNA: TGTGCCACCAGCATACAAGCGGATACGCAGTATTTT
J gene: TRBJ2-1; D gene: -; clone size: few; V gene: TRBV3-1; CDR3 protein: CASSTSRGNNEQFF; CDR3 DNA: TGTGCCAGCAGCACCTCCCGGGGAAACAATGAGCAGTTCTTC
J gene: TRBJ1-4; D gene: -; clone size: few; V gene: TRBV7-8; CDR3 protein: CASSLPAQPNEKLFF; CDR3 DNA: TGTGCCAGCAGCTTACCTGCACAGCCGAATGAAAAACTGTTTTTT
J gene: TRBJ1-3; D gene: -; clone size: many; V gene: TRBV5-1; CDR3 protein: CASSPSGNTIYF; CDR3 DNA: TGTGCCAGCAGTCCCTCTGGAAACACCATATATTTT
J gene: TRBJ2-5; D gene: -; clone size: -; V gene: TRBV5-1; CDR3 protein: CASSLLDRRETQYF; CDR3 DNA: TGCGCCAGCAGCCTGCTGGACCGCAGAGAGACCCAGTACTTC
J gene: TRBJ2-3; D gene: -; clone size: -; V gene: TRBV2; CDR3 protein: CASRDYPGLPYF; CDR3 DNA: TGTGCCAGCAGAGACTACCCGGGACTTCCGTATTTT
J gene: TRBJ2-3; D gene: TRBD2; clone size: few; V gene: TRBV18; CDR3 protein: CASSPPGLAGRDTQYF; CDR3 DNA: TGTGCCAGCTCACCCCCGGGACTAGCGGGCAGAGATACGCAGTATTTT
J gene: TRBJ2-1; D gene: -; clone size: -; V gene: TRBV5-6; CDR3 protein: CASSLSGDNEQFF; CDR3 DNA: TGTGCCAGCAGCTTGTCGGGGGACAATGAGCAGTTCTTC
J gene: TRBJ2-1; D gene: TRBD1; clone size: few; V gene: TRBV12-3/TRBV12-4; CDR3 protein: CASSRRGRGFF; CDR3 DNA: TGTGCCAGCAGCCGTAGGGGGCGCGGCTTCTTC
J gene: TRBJ2-5; D gene: -; clone size: -; V gene: TRBV4-1; CDR3 protein: CASSQEVIDGWETQYF; CDR3 DNA: TGCGCCAGCAGCCAAGAAGTCATAGATGGATGGGAGACCCAGTACTTC
J gene: TRBJ2-5; D gene: TRBD1; clone size: few; V gene: TRBV20-1; CDR3 protein: CSATGTGALETQYF; CDR3 DNA: TGCAGTGCTACCGGGACAGGGGCGTTGGAGACCCAGTACTTC
J gene: TRBJ2-3; D gene: -; clone size: -; V gene: TRBV10-2; CDR3 protein: CASRRFGSKTGNADTQYF; CDR3 DNA: TGCGCCAGCAGGCGGTTTGGGTCGAAAACAGGGAACGCAGATACGCAGTATTTT
J gene: TRBJ1-5; D gene: -; clone size: few; V gene: TRBV6-5; CDR3 protein: CASSYSRNQPQHF; CDR3 DNA: TGTGCCAGCAGTTACTCAAGGAATCAGCCCCAGCATTTT
J gene: TRBJ2-1; D gene: TRBD1; clone size: -; V gene: TRBV19; CDR3 protein: CASTGDRDGYNEQFF; CDR3 DNA: TGTGCCAGTACGGGGGACAGGGATGGCTACAATGAGCAGTTCTTC
J gene: TRBJ2-5; D gene: TRBD2; clone size: few; V gene: TRBV10-3; CDR3 protein: CAISDVGGGQETQYF; CDR3 DNA: TGTGCCATCAGTGACGTTGGCGGGGGGCAAGAGACCCAGTACTTC
J gene: TRBJ2-1; D gene: -; clone size: -; V gene: TRBV2; CDR3 protein: CASSVTAEVEQFF; CDR3 DNA: TGTGCCAGCAGTGTGACCGCCGAGGTTGAGCAGTTCTTC
J gene: TRBJ2-1; D gene: -; clone size: few; V gene: TRBV6-1; CDR3 protein: CASSAQAGSYNEQFF; CDR3 DNA: TGTGCCAGCAGTGCCCAGGCAGGCTCCTACAATGAGCAGTTCTTC
J gene: TRBJ1-6; D gene: -; clone size: few; V gene: TRBV5-1; CDR3 protein: CASSLDRVDYNSPLHF; CDR3 DNA: TGCGCCAGCAGCTTGGACAGGGTTGACTATAATTCACCCCTCCACTTT
J gene: TRBJ1-5; D gene: TRBD1; clone size: few; V gene: TRBV6-2/TRBV6-3; CDR3 protein: CASSPHSTGVSVSNQPQHF; CDR3 DNA: TGTGCCAGCAGTCCTCATTCGACAGGGGTAAGCGTTAGCAATCAGCCCCAGCATTTT
J gene: TRBJ2-7; D gene: TRBD2; clone size: few; V gene: TRBV10-3; CDR3 protein: CAISEGLAVSSYEQYF; CDR3 DNA: TGTGCCATCAGTGAAGGACTAGCGGTGAGCTCCTACGAGCAGTACTTC
J gene: TRBJ2-3; D gene: TRBD2; clone size: few; V gene: TRBV9; CDR3 protein: CASSVGGGLHDTQYF; CDR3 DNA: TGTGCCAGCAGCGTAGGCGGGGGGCTACACGATACGCAGTATTTT
J gene: TRBJ2-3; D gene: -; clone size: many; V gene: TRBV24-1; CDR3 protein: CATGSGDFTDTQYF; CDR3 DNA: TGTGCCACCGGCAGCGGTGACTTCACAGATACGCAGTATTTT
J gene: TRBJ2-3; D gene: TRBD1; clone size: -; V gene: TRBV5-1; CDR3 protein: CASSRTGKEDTQYF; CDR3 DNA: TGCGCCAGCAGCCGGACAGGGAAAGAAGATACGCAGTATTTT
J gene: TRBJ1-4; D gene: TRBD1; clone size: few; V gene: TRBV9; CDR3 protein: CASSGQGLVEKLFF; CDR3 DNA: TGTGCCAGCAGCGGACAGGGCCTGGTTGAAAAACTGTTTTTT
J gene: TRBJ2-3; D gene: TRBD1; clone size: -; V gene: TRBV5-1; CDR3 protein: CASSSGQGISTDTQYF; CDR3 DNA: TGCGCCAGCAGCTCGGGACAGGGGATAAGCACAGATACGCAGTATTTT
J gene: TRBJ2-5; D gene: -; clone size: -; V gene: TRBV11-2; CDR3 protein: CASSGTPGETQYF; CDR3 DNA: TGTGCCAGCAGCGGGACACCGGGAGAGACCCAGTACTTC
J gene: TRBJ1-5; D gene: -; clone size: -; V gene: TRBV18; CDR3 protein: CASSPLGGNQPQHF; CDR3 DNA: TGTGCCAGCTCACCACTGGGGGGGAATCAGCCCCAGCATTTT
J gene: TRBJ1-3; D gene: -; clone size: few; V gene: TRBV20-1; CDR3 protein: CSAPDVMSGNTIYF; CDR3 DNA: TGCAGTGCCCCGGACGTCATGTCCGGAAACACCATATATTTT
J gene: TRBJ2-3; D gene: -; clone size: few; V gene: TRBV6-5; CDR3 protein: CASRAFTDTQYF; CDR3 DNA: TGTGCCAGCAGGGCCTTCACAGATACGCAGTATTTT
J gene: TRBJ1-1; D gene: -; clone size: few; V gene: TRBV7-9; CDR3 protein: CASGGQSGLNTEAFF; CDR3 DNA: TGTGCCAGCGGAGGACAATCGGGATTGAACACTGAAGCTTTCTTT
J gene: TRBJ1-5; D gene: -; clone size: -; V gene: TRBV30; CDR3 protein: CAWTPFGTNNQPQHF; CDR3 DNA: TGTGCCTGGACGCCCTTCGGGACCAACAATCAGCCCCAGCATTTT
J gene: TRBJ1-2; D gene: -; clone size: -; V gene: TRBV6-2/TRBV6-3; CDR3 protein: CASNHDLENYGYTF; CDR3 DNA: TGTGCCAGCAACCACGACCTCGAAAACTATGGCTACACCTTC
J gene: TRBJ2-1; D gene: TRBD1; clone size: -; V gene: TRBV20-1; CDR3 protein: CSAPPGGSYNEQFF; CDR3 DNA: TGCAGTGCTCCCCCAGGGGGCTCTTACAATGAGCAGTTCTTC
J gene: TRBJ2-2; D gene: -; clone size: few; V gene: TRBV4-3; CDR3 protein: CASSQDRRTGELFF; CDR3 DNA: TGCGCCAGCAGCCAAGATCGGAGGACCGGGGAGCTGTTTTTT
J gene: TRBJ2-1; D gene: -; clone size: few; V gene: TRBV6-5; CDR3 protein: CASSPGTSGNEQFF; CDR3 DNA: TGTGCCAGCAGCCCGGGGACTTCTGGCAATGAGCAGTTCTTC
J gene: TRBJ2-2; D gene: -; clone size: few; V gene: TRBV2; CDR3 protein: CASVRATGELFF; CDR3 DNA: TGTGCCAGCGTGAGGGCCACCGGGGAGCTGTTTTTT